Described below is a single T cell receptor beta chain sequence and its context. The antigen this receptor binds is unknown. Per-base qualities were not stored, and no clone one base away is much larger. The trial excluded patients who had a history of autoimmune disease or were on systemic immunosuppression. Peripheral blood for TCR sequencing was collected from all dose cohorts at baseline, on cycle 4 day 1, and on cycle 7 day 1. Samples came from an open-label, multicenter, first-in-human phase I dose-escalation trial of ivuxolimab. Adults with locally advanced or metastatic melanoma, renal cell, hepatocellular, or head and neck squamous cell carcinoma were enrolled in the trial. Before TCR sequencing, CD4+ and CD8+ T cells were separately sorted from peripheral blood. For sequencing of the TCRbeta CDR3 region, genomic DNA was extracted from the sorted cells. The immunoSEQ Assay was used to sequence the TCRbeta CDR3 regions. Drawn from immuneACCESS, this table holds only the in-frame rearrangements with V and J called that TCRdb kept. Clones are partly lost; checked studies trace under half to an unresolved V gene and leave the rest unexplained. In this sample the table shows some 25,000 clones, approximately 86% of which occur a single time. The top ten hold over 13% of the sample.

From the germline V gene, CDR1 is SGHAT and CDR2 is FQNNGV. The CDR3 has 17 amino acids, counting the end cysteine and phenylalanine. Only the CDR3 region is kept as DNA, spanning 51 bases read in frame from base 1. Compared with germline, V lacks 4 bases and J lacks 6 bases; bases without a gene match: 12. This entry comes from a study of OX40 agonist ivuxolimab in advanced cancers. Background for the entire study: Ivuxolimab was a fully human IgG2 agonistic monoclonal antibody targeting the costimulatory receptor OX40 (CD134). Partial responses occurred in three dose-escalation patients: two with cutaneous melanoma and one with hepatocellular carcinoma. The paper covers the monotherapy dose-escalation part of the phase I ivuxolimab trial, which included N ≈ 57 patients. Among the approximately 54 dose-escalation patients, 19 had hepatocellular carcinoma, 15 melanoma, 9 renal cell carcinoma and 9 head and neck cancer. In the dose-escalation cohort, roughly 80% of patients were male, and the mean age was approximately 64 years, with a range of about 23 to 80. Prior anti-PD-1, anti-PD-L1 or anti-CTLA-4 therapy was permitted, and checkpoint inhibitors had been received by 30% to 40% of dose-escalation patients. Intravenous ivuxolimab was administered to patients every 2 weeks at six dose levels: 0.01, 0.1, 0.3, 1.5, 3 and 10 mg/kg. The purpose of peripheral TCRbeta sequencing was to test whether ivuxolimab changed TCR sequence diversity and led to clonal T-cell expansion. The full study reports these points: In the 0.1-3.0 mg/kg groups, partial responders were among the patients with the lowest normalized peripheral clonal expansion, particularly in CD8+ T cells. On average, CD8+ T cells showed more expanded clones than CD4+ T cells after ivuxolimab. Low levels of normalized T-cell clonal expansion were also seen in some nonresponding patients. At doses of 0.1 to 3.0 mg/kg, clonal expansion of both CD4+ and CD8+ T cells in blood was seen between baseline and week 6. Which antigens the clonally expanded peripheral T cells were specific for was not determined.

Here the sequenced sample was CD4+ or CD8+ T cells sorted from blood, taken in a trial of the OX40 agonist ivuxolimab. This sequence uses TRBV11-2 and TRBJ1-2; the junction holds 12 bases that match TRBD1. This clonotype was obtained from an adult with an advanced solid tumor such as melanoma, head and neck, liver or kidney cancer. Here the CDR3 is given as CASSWNSGTGGGDGYTF. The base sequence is TGTGCCAGCAGCTGGAATTCCGGGACAGGGGGCGGAGATGGCTACACCTTC.